This TCR beta chain is from a study of blood T cells in healthy people across ages. As regards this clonotype: The antigen is not known.

Germline CDR1 is MNHEY and CDR2 is SVGAGI. The CDR3 is 15 amino acids. The V segment lost 6 bases and the J segment 6 bases; nucleotides outside the gene matches: 12. It was with a sample-barcoded 5' primer and a J-beta primer mix that a second PCR of about 6 to 11 cycles was run. Each cDNA molecule, via a template-switch adaptor with 12 random nucleotides, was tagged. Each single sample gave us at least 3 million CDR3-containing paired-end reads. TCRdb reprocessed the 5' RACE reads with MiXCR, giving one entry per CDR3 protein. Here the sample spans over a million distinct CDR3 sequences, roughly 45% being singletons. Broader study findings: Any conclusive comparison of naive versus antigen-experienced cells was prevented by using unsorted PBMCs. In older individuals, TCR beta diversity per million T cells was lower, falling roughly linearly with age.

The chain uses TRBV6-5 and TRBJ2-7, with TRBD1 matching over 9 bases. The sequence was obtained from a woman aged 18-30 years in good health. Sequencing was done on a sample of blood. The CDR3 spells CASRLGQGNPREQYF. DNA of the CDR3: TGTGCCAGCAGGCTCGGACAGGGGAATCCGCGCGAGCAGTACTTC.